The 10 T cell receptor beta chains below come from one sample, sequenced in a study of blood T cell repertoires in COVID-19. Sequenced by immunoSEQ multiplex PCR; TCRdb stores in-frame clones only, minus some. The data show 200,000 to 250,000 clones, 88% seen once. Specimen: PBMCs or T cells enriched from blood (not recorded which). These TCRs come from a woman aged 25 to 45 who had recovered from COVID-19.

The chain joins TRBV6-2 or TRBV6-3 to TRBJ2-1; weak D call: TRBD2 (5 bases). Trimming stripped 0 bases from V and 5 bases from J, with 11 bases between. CDR3 length: 15 residues. In germline, CDR1 is MNHEY, CDR2 SVGEGT. Here the CDR3 reads CASSYSADWDNEQFF. CDR3 DNA: TGTGCCAGCAGTTACTCGGCGGACTGGGACAATGAGCAGTTCTTC.

The J gene is TRBJ2-7, the V gene TRBV6-2 or TRBV6-3; D is undetermined. V shed 3 bases and J shed 0 bases, with 18 bases lying between them. CDR3 length: 17 amino acids. In germline, CDR1 is MNHEY, CDR2 SVGEGT. The CDR3 DNA reads TGTGCCAGCAGTTATTATCCGGGTCCCCCCCCCTCCTACGAGCAGTACTTC. Residues: CASSYYPGPPPSYEQYF.

The chain employs TRBV7-9 and TRBJ1-1; D is undetermined. The V and J ends lost 5 bases and 2 bases respectively, with 18 bases between them. The CDR3 sequence is 16 residues long. Germline CDR1 is SEHNR and CDR2 is FQNEAQ (reference sequence). CDR3 bases: TGTGCCAGCAGCCGCGGGAATACCAGAGTTAACACTGAAGCTTTCTTT. It translates to CASSRGNTRVNTEAFF.

This sequence joins TRBV3-1 (or the pseudogene TRBV3-2) and TRBJ1-5, with D perhaps TRBD1 (5 bases). This CDR3 contains 13 residues. Germline lookup yields CDR1 LGHDT and CDR2 YNNKEL (reference sequence). The V and J ends lost 0 bases and 9 bases respectively, with 9 bases between them. The DNA for the CDR3 is TGTGCCAGCAGCCAAGATCGGACACGGCCCCAGCATTTT. This sequence encodes CASSQDRTRPQHF.

This chain connects TRBV19 to TRBJ1-5; no reliable D call. CDR3 length equals 14 residues. Per germline, CDR1 LNHDA and CDR2 SQIVND (reference sequence). V shed 5 bases and J shed 4 bases, with 12 bases lying between them. The CDR3 DNA is TGTGCCAGTAGTTACGGGGTCGGTAATCAGCCCCAGCATTTT. Residues: CASSYGVGNQPQHF.

The gene calls are TRBV19 and TRBJ1-1; perhaps TRBD1 as D (5 bases). Trimming took off 10 bases at V and 12 bases at J, with 9 bases between the two ends. This CDR3 contains 8 residues. Germline V gene sequence: CDR1 LNHDA, CDR2 SQIVND (reference sequence). This CDR3 is CATEGTFF. The CDR3, as DNA: TGTGCCACGGAGGGGACTTTCTTT.

The chain joins TRBV6-6 to TRBJ2-7; D perhaps matches TRBD1 (6 bases). Trimming left V 2 bases short and J 4 bases short, with 12 bases between. Germline V gene data show CDR1 as MNHNY and CDR2 as SVGAGI (reference sequence). This CDR3 contains 14 residues. The CDR3 loop reads CASSYAGTNYEQYF. Here the CDR3 DNA reads TGTGCCAGCAGTTACGCCGGGACAAATTACGAGCAGTACTTC.

The rearrangement joins TRBV5-1 to TRBJ1-1; no definite D call. This CDR3 spans 16 amino acids. Germline loops: CDR1 SGHRS, CDR2 YFSETQ. The ends were cut back, 4 bases at V and 1 base at J, with 17 bases in the middle. CDR3 region: CASSPQEIKWNTEAFF. CDR3 nucleotide sequence: TGCGCCAGCAGCCCTCAGGAAATAAAATGGAACACTGAAGCTTTCTTT.

This chain connects TRBV4-3 to TRBJ1-2; 9 bases agree with TRBD1. Germline trimming cut 4 bases from V and 7 bases from J; bases unmatched to any gene: 7. The germline V gene encodes CDR1 LGHNA and CDR2 YSLEER. The CDR3 covers 14 residues. CDR3 sequence: CASSPRDRDGGYTF. CDR3 bases: TGCGCCAGCAGCCCCCGGGACAGGGATGGTGGCTACACCTTC.

J is TRBJ1-1 and V is TRBV5-1; no reliable D call. This CDR3 contains 12 residues. V gave up 0 bases and J gave up 6 bases, with 6 bases separating them. Germline CDR1 and CDR2: SGHRS and YFSETQ. CDR3 in DNA: TGCGCCAGCAGCTTGGACAGCCCTGAAGCTTTCTTT. The encoded protein is CASSLDSPEAFF. Supplemented by reference TRBV5-1 and TRBJ1-1, the full variable domain reads KAGVTQTPRYLIKTRGQQVTLSCSPISGHRSVSWYQQTPGQGLQFLFEYFSETQRNKGNFPGRFSGRQFSNSRSEMNVSTLELGDSALYLCASSLDSPEAFFGQGTRLTVV.